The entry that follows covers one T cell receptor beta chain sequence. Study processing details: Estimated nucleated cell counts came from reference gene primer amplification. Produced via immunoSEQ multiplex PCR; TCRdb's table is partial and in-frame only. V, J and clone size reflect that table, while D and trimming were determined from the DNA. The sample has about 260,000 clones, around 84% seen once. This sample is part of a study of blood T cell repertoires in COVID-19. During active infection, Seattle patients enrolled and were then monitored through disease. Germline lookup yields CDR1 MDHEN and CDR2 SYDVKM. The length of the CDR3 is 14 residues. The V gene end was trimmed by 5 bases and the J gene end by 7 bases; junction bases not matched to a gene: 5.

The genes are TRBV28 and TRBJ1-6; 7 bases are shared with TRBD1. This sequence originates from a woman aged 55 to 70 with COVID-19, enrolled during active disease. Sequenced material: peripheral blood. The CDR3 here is CASSPPGQNSPLHF. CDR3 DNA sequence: TGTGCCAGCAGTCCCCCGGGACAGAATTCACCCCTCCACTTT.